Below are 11 T cell receptor beta chains sequenced from a single sample in a study of blood T cell repertoires in COVID-19. The method was immunoSEQ multiplex PCR; TCRdb's version includes in-frame clones alone and lacks a portion of them. The table shows approximately 350,000 clones, with roughly 89% occurring only once. Sequencing input: peripheral blood. The receptors stem from a woman in her late teens or twenties who had recovered from COVID-19.

The CDR3 nucleotides are TGTGCCAGCAGCCCAAGCGGGGCAGGGTTGGAGACCCAGTACTTC. Protein sequence: CASSPSGAGLETQYF. The rearrangement uses TRBV11-2 and TRBJ2-5; TRBD2 aligns across 7 bases. Germline CDR1 and CDR2: SGHAT and FQNNGV. With 5 bases clipped from V and 5 bases from J, the junction kept 11 bases outside the gene matches. CDR3 length equals 15 residues.

V gene TRBV30 combines with J gene TRBJ2-7; D unresolved. V was trimmed by 2 bases and J by 0 bases, leaving 8 bases between them. CDR1 and CDR2 from the germline V gene are GTSNPN and SVGIG (reference sequence). This CDR3 region has 13 residues. CDR3 region: CAWSPKSSYEQYV. The CDR3 nucleotides are TGTGCCTGGAGTCCTAAGAGCTCCTACGAGCAGTACGTC.

This clone occurred once. The chain recombines TRBV18 with TRBJ2-7; TRBD2 might be the D (5 bases). In germline, CDR1 is KGHSH, CDR2 LQKENI. The CDR3 runs to 13 residues. The V end was cut by 0 bases, the J end by 4 bases, with 7 bases between. The CDR3 DNA follows: TGTGCCAGCTCACCACCGTCGGGGTACGAGCAGTACGTC. It encodes CASSPPSGYEQYV.

The V call is TRBV5-1, the J call TRBJ1-3; TRBD1 agrees at 7 bases. The V and J ends lost 4 bases and 0 bases, in that order; junction bases with no gene match: 4. Germline V gene data show CDR1 as SGHRS and CDR2 as YFSETQ. This CDR3 has 15 residues. The CDR3: CASSEDRSSGNTIYF. The DNA for the CDR3 is TGCGCCAGCAGCGAGGACAGGAGCTCTGGAAACACCATATATTTT.

This clone was found a few times. The genes are TRBV5-1 and TRBJ1-1, with TRBD1 matching over 8 bases. The junction had 5 bases not matched to a gene; V was cut back by 3 bases and J by 4 bases. This CDR3 is built from 14 residues. Per germline, CDR1 SGHRS and CDR2 YFSETQ. The CDR3 region is CASSSAGQGTEAFF. Here the CDR3 DNA reads TGCGCCAGCAGCTCCGCAGGACAGGGCACTGAAGCTTTCTTT.

The table lists this clone with a count of one. The rearrangement joins TRBV5-4 to TRBJ2-3, with D possibly TRBD2 on 6 matching bases. The CDR3 runs 15 residues. Germline V gene sequence: CDR1 SGHNT, CDR2 YYREEE (reference sequence). V shed 4 bases and J shed 5 bases, with 17 bases lying between them. CDR3 bases: TGTGCCAGCAGCCTAAAACCCTCCGGGAGAGATACGCAGTATTTT. Translation: CASSLKPSGRDTQYF.

The chain employs TRBV10-2 and TRBJ2-1; 13 bases map to TRBD2. Germline V lookup: CDR1 WSHSY, CDR2 SAAADI. J gave up 9 bases and V 6 bases, and 17 bases lay outside the gene matches. The CDR3 has 18 amino acids. The CDR3 loop is CASRYGTSGRDYSSEQFF. The CDR3 DNA sequence: TGCGCCAGCAGATATGGAACTAGCGGGAGGGATTACAGTAGTGAGCAGTTCTTC.

The genes are TRBV4-3 and TRBJ1-1; D is perhaps TRBD1 (6 bases). V shed 2 bases and J shed 1 base, with 8 bases lying between them. This CDR3 has 14 amino acids. Germline-derived CDR1 and CDR2 are LGHNA and YSLEER. CDR3 region: CASSQPDRNTEAFF. The CDR3 nucleotides read TGCGCCAGCAGCCAACCGGACAGGAACACTGAAGCTTTCTTT.

CDR3 amino acids: CASSRTAGATDTQYF. CDR3 nucleotides: TGTGCCAGCAGCCGAACGGCAGGGGCCACAGATACGCAGTATTTT. The V gene is TRBV5-4, the J gene TRBJ2-3; tentatively, D is TRBD1 (6 bases). Trimming removed 4 bases at V and 2 bases at J, with 14 bases between. Germline CDR1 SGHNT, CDR2 YYREEE (reference sequence). There are 15 residues in the CDR3.

The chain is built from TRBV7-2 and TRBJ2-1; D is possibly TRBD2 (6 bases). CDR1 is SGHTA and CDR2 is FQGNSA in the germline V gene. The CDR3 is 15 amino acids. V lost 4 bases to trimming and J lost 6 bases, with 16 bases between them. The chain's CDR3 is CASSSIGTHLNEQFF. CDR3 nucleotide sequence: TGTGCCAGCAGCTCGATCGGGACTCATCTCAATGAGCAGTTCTTC.

CDR3 DNA sequence: TGCGCCAGCAGCCGACAGGGGGTCTCGAATGAGCAGTTCTTC. Protein product: CASSRQGVSNEQFF. The chain carries TRBV5-1 and TRBJ2-1; 9 nucleotides line up with TRBD1. The J segment lost 7 bases and the V segment lost 4 bases, leaving 6 bases of the junction unmatched. This CDR3 is 14 amino acids long. CDR1 is SGHRS, CDR2 YFSETQ, per germline.